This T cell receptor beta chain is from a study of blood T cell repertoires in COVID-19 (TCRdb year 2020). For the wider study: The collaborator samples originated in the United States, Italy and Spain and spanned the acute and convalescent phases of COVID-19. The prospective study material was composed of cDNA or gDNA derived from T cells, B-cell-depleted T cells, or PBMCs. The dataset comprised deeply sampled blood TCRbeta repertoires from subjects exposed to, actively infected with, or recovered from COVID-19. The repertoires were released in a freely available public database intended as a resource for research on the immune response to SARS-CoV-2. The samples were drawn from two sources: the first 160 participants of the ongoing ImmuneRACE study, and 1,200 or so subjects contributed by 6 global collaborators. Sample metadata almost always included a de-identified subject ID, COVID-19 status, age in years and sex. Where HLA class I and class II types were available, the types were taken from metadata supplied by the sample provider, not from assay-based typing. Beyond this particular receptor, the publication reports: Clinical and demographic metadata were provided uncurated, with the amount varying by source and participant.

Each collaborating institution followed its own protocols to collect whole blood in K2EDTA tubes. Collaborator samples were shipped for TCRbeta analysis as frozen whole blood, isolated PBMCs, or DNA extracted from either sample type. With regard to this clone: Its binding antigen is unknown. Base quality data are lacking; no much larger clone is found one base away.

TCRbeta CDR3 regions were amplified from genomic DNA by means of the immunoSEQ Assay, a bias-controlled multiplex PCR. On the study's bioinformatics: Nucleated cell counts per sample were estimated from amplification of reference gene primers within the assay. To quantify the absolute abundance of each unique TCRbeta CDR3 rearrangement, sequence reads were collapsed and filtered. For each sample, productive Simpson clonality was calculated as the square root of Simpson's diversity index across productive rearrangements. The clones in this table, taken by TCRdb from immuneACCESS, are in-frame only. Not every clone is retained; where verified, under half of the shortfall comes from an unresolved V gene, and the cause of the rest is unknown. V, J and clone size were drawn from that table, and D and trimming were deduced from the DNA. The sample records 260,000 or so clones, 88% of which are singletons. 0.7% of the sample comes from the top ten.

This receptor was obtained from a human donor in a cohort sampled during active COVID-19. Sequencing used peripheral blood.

The CDR3 reads CASSLQRGEAFF. The bases are TGTGCCAGCAGTTTACAGCGGGGAGAAGCTTTCTTT. The chain links TRBV6-2 or TRBV6-3 with TRBJ1-1, with an unclear D gene assignment. There are 12 amino acids in the CDR3, from cysteine to phenylalanine inclusive. The only DNA kept is the CDR3, 36 bases in frame from the first base. The germline V gene encodes CDR1 MNHEY and CDR2 SVGEGT. V and J lose 4 bases and 8 bases, and a span of 11 bases separates them.